A few counts support the clone carrying this T cell receptor (beta chain). The target antigen is unknown. The data originate from a study of response to subunit inactivated influenza vaccine. Study-wide results and caveats: A suggestion made by the authors is that each seasonal influenza vaccination recruits few new T cells.

CDR1 is SQVTM and CDR2 is ANQGSEA in the germline V gene. V trimming: 2 bases; J trimming: 3 bases; junction bases outside the gene matches: 1. This CDR3 is 13 amino acids long. One entry per CDR3 protein results from TCRdb running MiXCR on the RT-PCR reads. The sample has about 570,000 distinct CDR3 sequences, over 9.5% seen once. The source of this sequence is a man aged 45-65 years who received an inactivated influenza vaccine. The sample was PBMCs from blood, taken on the day of vaccination. The chain joins TRBV29-1 to TRBJ2-3; 8 bases line up with TRBD1. CDR3 bases: TGCAGCGTTGAAAGGACAGGGACAGATACGCAGTATTTT. It translates to CSVERTGTDTQYF.